This TCR beta chain stems from a study of cytomegalovirus exposure and HLA in healthy donors. Overall study context: Genotyping of 430 or so donors showed that over 80% belonged to the Caucasian-associated ancestry cluster.

Study outcomes and limitations: In a later analysis, TCR beta V- and J-gene trimming was associated with a missense DCLRE1C variant. In a later analysis, HLA-associated beta chains showed higher expansion and lower generation probabilities than comparable chains.

This CDR3 contains 12 residues. Between the trimmed V and J ends, which lost 4 bases and 8 bases, there was a span of 12 bases. The germline gives CDR1 SGHKS, CDR2 YYEKEE (reference sequence). The PCR made use of 60 Vbeta and 13 Jbeta primers. Repertoires were generated with immunoSEQ multiplex PCR, while TCRdb's copy carries only in-frame clones and drops some. The sample shows about 55,000 clones, 55% to 85% of them seen only once. A word on this clone: Its specificity is not known.

Though probably carrying unrecorded immune exposures, donors were nominally healthy at sampling. Sequencing was done on a sample of PBMCs. The receptor's source is a man aged 40-50 years in good health and CMV-seropositive. The chain has TRBV5-5 and TRBJ1-1, with a weak D call TRBD1 (6 bases). Here the CDR3 DNA reads TGTGCCAGCAGCGTTAACAGGGCCGAAGCTTTCTTT. Amino acids: CASSVNRAEAFF.